The 2 T cell receptor beta chains given below trace back to one sample, sequenced in a study of blood T cell repertoires in COVID-19. TCRdb keeps only in-frame clones here, not all; method: immunoSEQ multiplex PCR. The top ten hold roughly a quarter of the sample, which has approximately 91,000 clones, approximately 72% seen once. Sequencing was done on a sample of peripheral blood. These receptors all come from a man between 65 and 85 years old with acute or convalescent COVID-19.

The chain uses TRBV4-1 and TRBJ1-2, with TRBD1 as a possible D gene (6 bases). Germline V lookup: CDR1 MGHRA, CDR2 YSYEKL. The CDR3 is made up of 18 amino acids. The germline V and J ends were trimmed by 4 bases and 4 bases, with 25 bases remaining between them. The CDR3 reads CASSRGRGGPTMGYGYTF. CDR3 in DNA: TGCGCCAGCAGCCGCGGGAGGGGGGGGCCAACAATGGGCTATGGCTACACCTTC.

The chain uses TRBV7-2 and TRBJ2-3; 7 positions agree with TRBD1. The CDR3 consists of 13 residues. CDR1 is SGHTA and CDR2 is FQGNSA in the germline V gene. Losses at the gene ends were 3 bases for V and 6 bases for J; bases not matched to a gene: 3. CDR3 in DNA: TGTGCCAGCAGCTTGACAGGGTCCGATACGCAGTATTTT. Protein product: CASSLTGSDTQYF.